This is a list of T cell receptor beta chains from one sample in a study of Graves' ophthalmopathy and Graves' hyperthyroidism. TCRdb reprocessed the multiplex PCR reads with MiXCR, giving one entry per CDR3 protein. The sample gives some 160,000 distinct CDR3 sequences, under 45% of which show up once; 7.5% to 10% is in the top ten. Sequences were obtained from peripheral blood. All receptors come from a man aged 25 to 40 with Graves' ophthalmopathy. CDR3s include the opening cysteine and the closing phenylalanine or tryptophan. The D gene is left open where the match is weak. Not all rows give a size; the values are once, few, many and, for expanded clones, a class.

D: -
J: TRBJ1-2
size: once
V: TRBV6-2/TRBV6-3
CDR3: CASSYRGGAGYTF
DNA: TGTGCCAGCAGTTACCGCGGGGGTGCCGGCTACACCTTC

D: -
J: TRBJ1-1
size: -
V: TRBV28
CDR3: CASSPRGTNTEAFF
DNA: TGTGCCAGCAGTCCGAGGGGGACAAACACTGAAGCTTTCTTT

D: -
J: TRBJ2-5
size: -
V: TRBV15
CDR3: CATSRAGETQYF
DNA: TGTGCCACCAGCAGAGCGGGCGAGACCCAGTACTTC

D: TRBD2
J: TRBJ2-5
size: medium-sized
V: TRBV7-3
CDR3: CASSVIAGGEETQYF
DNA: TGTGCCAGCAGCGTGATAGCGGGGGGAGAAGAGACCCAGTACTTC

D: -
J: TRBJ1-1
size: -
V: TRBV29-1
CDR3: CSVQPDSSEAFF
DNA: TGCAGCGTACAACCGGACTCGTCTGAAGCTTTCTTT

D: -
J: TRBJ1-2
size: many
V: TRBV7-9
CDR3: CASSRDGEGYTF
DNA: TGTGCCAGCAGCCGGGACGGGGAGGGCTACACCTTC

D: -
J: TRBJ1-1
size: many
V: TRBV12-3/TRBV12-4
CDR3: CASSFLDKAFF
DNA: TGTGCCAGCAGTTTTCTGGATAAAGCTTTCTTT

D: TRBD2
J: TRBJ2-7
size: -
V: TRBV30
CDR3: CAWTPLAGEGDYEQYF
DNA: TGTGCCTGGACCCCGCTAGCGGGAGAAGGGGACTACGAGCAGTACTTC

D: -
J: TRBJ1-5
size: once
V: TRBV6-1
CDR3: CASSEHGGQPQHF
DNA: TGTGCCAGCAGTGAACACGGGGGTCAGCCCCAGCATTTT

D: TRBD1
J: TRBJ1-1
size: -
V: TRBV24-1
CDR3: CATRPAGGNTEAFF
DNA: TGTGCCACCCGACCCGCAGGGGGAAACACTGAAGCTTTCTTT

D: TRBD1
J: TRBJ1-2
size: -
V: TRBV6-2/TRBV6-3
CDR3: CASRGTGERYGYTF
DNA: TGTGCCAGCAGGGGGACAGGGGAACGCTATGGCTACACCTTC

D: -
J: TRBJ1-2
size: many
V: TRBV30
CDR3: CAWSSQELGGYTF
DNA: TGTGCCTGGAGTTCCCAGGAACTTGGAGGCTACACCTTC

D: TRBD1
J: TRBJ2-7
size: many
V: TRBV12-3/TRBV12-4
CDR3: CASSFAMGTDYEQYF
DNA: TGTGCCAGCAGTTTTGCCATGGGGACAGACTACGAGCAGTACTTC

D: TRBD1
J: TRBJ1-1
size: many
V: TRBV28
CDR3: CASSSGTGTSNTEAFF
DNA: TGTGCCAGCAGCTCCGGGACAGGGACTTCTAACACTGAAGCTTTCTTT

D: -
J: TRBJ1-1
size: -
V: TRBV2
CDR3: CASSPEGAREAFF
DNA: TGTGCCAGCAGCCCCGAAGGGGCTCGCGAAGCTTTCTTT

D: TRBD2
J: TRBJ2-7
size: many
V: TRBV6-5
CDR3: CASTFSGAGGGVEQYF
DNA: TGTGCCAGCACCTTCTCGGGGGCGGGAGGAGGCGTCGAGCAGTACTTC

D: TRBD1
J: TRBJ1-1
size: many
V: TRBV29-1
CDR3: CSVALTGDTEAFF
DNA: TGCAGCGTTGCCCTGACAGGGGACACTGAAGCTTTCTTT

D: -
J: TRBJ2-5
size: many
V: TRBV7-2
CDR3: CASRETPQETQYF
DNA: TGTGCCAGCAGGGAGACTCCGCAAGAGACCCAGTACTTC

D: -
J: TRBJ1-5
size: many
V: TRBV27
CDR3: CASSTHFGSNQPQHF
DNA: TGTGCCAGCAGTACACATTTTGGGAGCAATCAGCCCCAGCATTTT

D: TRBD1
J: TRBJ2-7
size: many
V: TRBV28
CDR3: CASQGTVYEQYF
DNA: TGTGCCAGCCAGGGGACAGTCTACGAGCAGTACTTC

D: -
J: TRBJ2-7
size: many
V: TRBV10-3
CDR3: CAISGTVIRSSEQYF
DNA: TGTGCCATCAGTGGGACAGTAATTCGGTCGTCCGAGCAGTACTTC

D: -
J: TRBJ1-2
size: -
V: TRBV28
CDR3: CASRSDGASLGYTF
DNA: TGTGCCAGCAGATCGGACGGGGCCTCTCTGGGCTACACCTTC

D: -
J: TRBJ2-5
size: many
V: TRBV20-1
CDR3: CSARNARAEETQYF
DNA: TGCAGTGCCCGGAACGCCAGGGCGGAAGAGACCCAGTACTTC

D: -
J: TRBJ1-1
size: -
V: TRBV12-3/TRBV12-4
CDR3: CASSLNSMNTEAFF
DNA: TGTGCCAGCAGTTTAAACTCTATGAACACTGAAGCTTTCTTT

D: TRBD1
J: TRBJ1-2
size: many
V: TRBV6-5
CDR3: CASEVGQGNGYTF
DNA: TGTGCCAGCGAAGTTGGACAGGGCAATGGCTACACCTTC

D: -
J: TRBJ1-1
size: many
V: TRBV12-3/TRBV12-4
CDR3: CASHRLNTEAFF
DNA: TGTGCCAGCCACAGGCTGAACACTGAAGCTTTCTTT

D: -
J: TRBJ1-1
size: -
V: TRBV20-1
CDR3: CSASTKVNTEAFF
DNA: TGCAGTGCTAGTACTAAGGTCAACACTGAAGCTTTCTTT

D: -
J: TRBJ2-3
size: many
V: TRBV28
CDR3: CASSSTPSGTDTQYF
DNA: TGTGCCAGCAGTTCAACACCAAGCGGCACAGATACGCAGTATTTT

D: -
J: TRBJ2-7
size: many
V: TRBV12-3/TRBV12-4
CDR3: CASGTRVQSGEQYF
DNA: TGTGCCAGCGGGACCAGGGTTCAGAGCGGCGAGCAGTACTTC